The next 28 T cell receptor beta chains were all read from a single sample in a study of blood T cells in healthy people across ages. Next came a second PCR, run for about 6 to 12 cycles, which used a sample-barcoded 5' primer along with a J-beta primer mix. Via MiXCR, TCRdb re-called the 5' RACE reads, giving one row per CDR3 protein. The data contain around 900,000 distinct CDR3 sequences, approximately 50% of them singletons. Sequenced material: blood. These receptors were obtained from a woman in her sixties or seventies in good health.

The chain joins TRBV4-1 to TRBJ1-1; D is possibly TRBD1 (5 bases). The CDR3 has 16 amino acids. Trimming took 0 bases from V and 0 from J, leaving 11 bases between them. Germline CDR1 is MGHRA and CDR2 is YSYEKL. In nucleotides, the CDR3 is TGCGCCAGCAGCCAAGATAGTACGACAGTGAACACTGAAGCTTTCTTT. Its protein is CASSQDSTTVNTEAFF.

The J gene is TRBJ2-1, the V gene TRBV13, with D possibly TRBD2 on 6 matching bases. Trimming removed 7 bases at V and 8 bases at J, with 15 bases between. The CDR3 sequence is 13 residues long. Germline-derived CDR1 and CDR2 are PRHDT and FYEKMQ (reference sequence). The CDR3 is CASTNPGTYEQFF. The CDR3 DNA sequence: TGTGCCAGCACCAACCCCGGGACTTATGAGCAGTTCTTC. The variable domain in full, with the rest retrieved from reference TRBV13 and TRBJ2-1, is AAGVIQSPRHLIKEKRETATLKCYPIPRHDTVYWYQQGPGQDPQFLISFYEKMQSDKGSIPDRFSAQQFSDYHSELNMSSLELGDSALYFCASTNPGTYEQFFGPGTRLTVL.

The rearrangement joins TRBV20-1 to TRBJ1-2; 7 bases map to TRBD1. Trimming took 6 bases from V and 2 from J; bases not matched to a gene: 9. CDR1 and CDR2 (germline): DFQATT, SNEGSKA (reference sequence). The CDR3 covers 14 residues. This CDR3 reads CSASLGGRNYGYTF. The CDR3 coding sequence is TGCAGTGCAAGTTTAGGGGGCAGGAACTATGGCTACACCTTC.

The V call is TRBV6-5, the J call TRBJ2-3; 7 bases align to TRBD2. The CDR3 consists of 16 residues. In germline, CDR1 is MNHEY, CDR2 SVGAGI. V was clipped by 7 bases and J by 1 base; unmatched bases: 11. CDR3 DNA: TGTGCCAGCACGGGCGGGAGCGTCGTCGGCACAGATACGCAGTATTTT. Translating gives CASTGGSVVGTDTQYF.

This clonotype was seen a few times. This chain connects TRBV29-1 to TRBJ2-7, with a tentative D call TRBD1 (6 bases). The CDR3 is 12 amino acids. Germline V lookup: CDR1 SQVTM, CDR2 ANQGSEA. V lost 1 base to trimming and J lost 6 bases, with 10 bases between them. For the CDR3, the DNA is TGCAGCGTTGAAGCACAGGGAGCCGAGCAGTACTTC. It is translated as CSVEAQGAEQYF.

This sequence joins TRBV27 and TRBJ2-7; tentatively, D is TRBD2 (6 bases). The J call may be mistaken, given a closer DNA end match to TRBJ2-1. The germline gives CDR1 MNHEY, CDR2 SMNVEV (reference sequence). This CDR3 has 14 amino acids. For the CDR3, the DNA is TGTGCCAGCAGTCCTGGGACTTTAGGGAATGAGCAGTTCTTC. Its protein product is CASSPGTLGNEQFF.

The J gene is TRBJ2-1, the V gene TRBV12-3 or TRBV12-4; tentatively, D is TRBD1 (6 bases). Trimming left V 6 bases short and J 1 base short, with 10 bases between. The CDR3 covers 14 residues. The CDR3 nucleotides read TGTGCCAGCAGATACAGGGAGTCCTACAATGAGCAGTTCTTC. It yields the protein CASRYRESYNEQFF.

The chain employs TRBV18 and TRBJ2-2, with 9 nucleotides matching TRBD1. The CDR3 length is 15 residues. Per germline, CDR1 KGHSH and CDR2 LQKENI. The V segment lost 2 bases and the J segment 6 bases; nucleotides outside the gene matches: 4. CDR3 nucleotide sequence: TGTGCCAGCTCACCATTCGGGACAGGGTCCGGGGAGCTGTTTTTT. The encoded protein is CASSPFGTGSGELFF.

V is TRBV6-5 and J is TRBJ1-1; a weak D match, TRBD1 (5 bases). Germline V CDR1 and CDR2: MNHEY, SVGAGI. The V gene lost 2 bases and the J gene lost 4 bases, with 17 bases spanning the gap. The CDR3 is made up of 16 amino acids. CDR3 in amino acids: CASSYALGGGTTEAFF. The CDR3 nucleotides read TGTGCCAGCAGTTACGCTTTGGGCGGAGGGACCACTGAAGCTTTCTTT.

This clonotype was detected only a few times. This chain joins TRBV5-1 and TRBJ2-7; D not resolved. The CDR3 contains 16 residues. V lost 1 base and J lost 4, with 18 bases in between. The V gene's germline CDR1 is SGHRS and CDR2 YFSETQ. The CDR3 loop is CASSLSVAASSYEQYF. Here the CDR3 DNA reads TGCGCCAGCAGCTTGAGCGTCGCAGCGTCAAGTTACGAGCAGTACTTC.

V usage is TRBV27 and J usage is TRBJ2-1; the D gene is possibly TRBD1 (7 bases). V lost 2 bases, J lost 6 bases, and 14 bases lay in between. This CDR3 comprises 15 residues. Germline V lookup: CDR1 MNHEY, CDR2 SMNVEV (reference sequence). The CDR3 sequence: CASSLGTVGGNEQFF. CDR3 sequence (DNA): TGTGCCAGCAGTTTAGGGACAGTCGGGGGCAATGAGCAGTTCTTC.

V gene TRBV10-1 combines with J gene TRBJ2-1; 9 bases line up with TRBD1. Germline loops: CDR1 WNHNN, CDR2 SYGVQD (reference sequence). The J segment lost 1 base and the V segment lost 5 bases, leaving 6 bases of the junction unmatched. The CDR3 consists of 16 residues. The CDR3 spells CASSLSGTGSYNEQFF. The CDR3 DNA is TGCGCCAGCAGTTTATCCGGGACAGGGTCCTACAATGAGCAGTTCTTC.

This clonotype was found a few times. V gene TRBV4-2 combines with J gene TRBJ2-3; perhaps TRBD1 as D (6 bases). Germline CDR1 is LGHNA and CDR2 is YNFKEQ. CDR3 size: 13 residues. Trimming pared 4 bases from V and 4 bases from J, leaving 9 bases between. The CDR3: CASSPRTADTQYF. DNA for the CDR3: TGTGCCAGCAGCCCACGGACAGCAGATACGCAGTATTTT.

This clonotype has just a few counts. The gene calls are TRBV28 and TRBJ2-7, with D hard to call. Germline V gives CDR1 MDHEN, CDR2 SYDVKM. This CDR3 contains 14 residues. V lost 6 bases, J lost 2 bases, and 14 bases lay in between. The CDR3 is CASRGPRPPYEQYF. Here the CDR3 DNA reads TGTGCCAGCAGGGGCCCTCGCCCACCCTACGAGCAGTACTTC.

A remark on this clonotype: This may come from a read error, since a much larger clone is one base off. The V gene is TRBV29-1, the J gene TRBJ2-3; no clear D. The germline V gene encodes CDR1 SQVTM and CDR2 ANQGSEA. Trimming took 6 bases from V and 1 from J, leaving 17 bases between them. The CDR3 length is 15 residues. In DNA, the CDR3 is TGCAGCGTGACCCGCTACGCAGGCCGCACAGATACGCAGTATTTT. Translating gives CSVTRYAGRTDTQYF.

Written as DNA, the CDR3 is TGTGCCAGCGGACAACAGGCATACGAGCAGTACTTC. It codes for CASGQQAYEQYF. The chain joins TRBV27 to TRBJ2-5; D may be TRBD1 (5 bases). The end of the DNA is better explained by TRBJ2-7, so the J call may be wrong. The CDR3 totals 12 residues. CDR1 and CDR2 from the germline V gene are MNHEY and SMNVEV (reference sequence).

The chain couples TRBV6-1 to TRBJ2-5; D gene uncertain. Per germline, CDR1 MNHNS and CDR2 SASEGT. V lost 7 bases and J 11 bases, leaving 23 bases between the germline ends. This CDR3 region has 14 residues. This CDR3 is CASTPSQWLNEQYF. The CDR3, as DNA: TGTGCCAGCACTCCATCCCAGTGGTTGAATGAGCAGTACTTC.

Remarks on this clonotype: This may be a read error, as it is one base from a much larger clone. The chain has TRBV10-3 and TRBJ1-2; D not certain. This CDR3 has 13 residues. V was shortened by 4 bases and J by 7 bases, with 13 bases between the two germline ends. CDR1 ENHRY and CDR2 SYGVKD come from the germline V gene. CDR3 region: CAISGRGARGYTF. The DNA for the CDR3 is TGTGCCATCAGTGGACGGGGAGCGCGTGGCTACACCTTC.

This clonotype appeared once. The chain links TRBV7-2 to TRBJ2-5, with 8 bases identical to TRBD2. The length of the CDR3 is 15 residues. With V trimmed by 6 bases and J by 4 bases, 10 bases remained unmatched. The V gene's germline CDR1 is SGHTA and CDR2 FQGNSA. CDR3 residues: CASRISRGDGETQYF. The DNA for the CDR3 is TGTGCCAGCAGAATCTCGCGGGGGGACGGAGAGACCCAGTACTTC.

This chain connects TRBV7-9 to TRBJ2-1; D might be TRBD1 (6 bases). The ends were cut back, 4 bases at V and 4 bases at J, with 20 bases in the middle. The germline V gene encodes CDR1 SEHNR and CDR2 FQNEAQ (reference sequence). This CDR3 region has 17 residues. In DNA, the CDR3 is TGTGCCAGCAGCTCGGGTCAGCGCGAGAGGGGGTACAATGAGCAGTTCTTC. Residues: CASSSGQRERGYNEQFF.

This clonotype was observed a few times. The chain carries TRBV7-6 and TRBJ2-7, with 10 bases fitting TRBD2. Germline V gene sequence: CDR1 SGHVS, CDR2 FNYEAQ. The V segment lost 1 base and the J segment 0 bases; nucleotides outside the gene matches: 3. This CDR3 comprises 16 residues. CDR3 sequence (DNA): TGTGCCAGCAGCTTAGTGGGGACTAGCGCCTCCTACGAGCAGTACTTC. Translated, it gives CASSLVGTSASYEQYF.

As for this clonotype: At one end, the junction sequence differs from germline, possibly due to a read error. The genes are TRBV7-2 and TRBJ1-4; D possibly corresponds to TRBD1 (5 bases). This CDR3 is built from 15 residues. Germline V gene data show CDR1 as SGHTA and CDR2 as FQGNSA. CDR3: CACSPMGQPNEKLFF. CDR3 coding DNA: TGTGCCTGCAGCCCGATGGGGCAGCCGAATGAAAAACTGTTTTTT. Together with reference TRBV7-2 and TRBJ1-4, the CDR3 gives the full variable domain: GAGVSQSPSNKVTEKGKDVELRCDPISGHTALYWYRQSLGQGLEFLIYFQGNSAPDKSGLPSDRFSAERTGGSVSTLTIQRTQQEDSAVYLCACSPMGQPNEKLFFGSGTQLSVL.

This clonotype has only a few counts. V gene TRBV7-2 combines with J gene TRBJ2-7, with TRBD2 matching over 8 bases. Losses at the gene ends were 1 base for V and 1 base for J; bases not matched to a gene: 6. Germline V lookup: CDR1 SGHTA, CDR2 FQGNSA. This CDR3 comprises 16 residues. The CDR3 region is CASSLEGTSGSYEQYF. The CDR3 DNA follows: TGTGCCAGCAGCTTAGAAGGTACTAGCGGTTCCTACGAGCAGTACTTC.

This clonotype appeared a single time. The V gene is TRBV7-2, the J gene TRBJ2-5; unclear D gene. Per germline, CDR1 SGHTA and CDR2 FQGNSA. This CDR3 has 16 residues. V lost 1 base, J lost 0 bases, and 12 bases lay in between. The CDR3 is CASSLGKEAYQETQYF. CDR3 coding DNA: TGTGCCAGCAGCTTAGGGAAGGAAGCGTACCAAGAGACCCAGTACTTC.

The rearrangement links TRBV12-3 or TRBV12-4 to TRBJ1-5; 7 bases line up with TRBD1. The CDR3 consists of 16 residues. The V gene end was trimmed by 2 bases and the J gene end by 3 bases; junction bases not matched to a gene: 7. CDR3 amino acids: CASSLSTGQVNQPQHF. CDR3 bases: TGTGCCAGCAGTTTATCCACCGGACAGGTCAATCAGCCCCAGCATTTT.

V usage is TRBV3-1 and J usage is TRBJ2-5; 14 bases align to TRBD2. Germline CDR1 and CDR2: LGHDT and YNNKEL (reference sequence). The ends lost 8 bases at V and 4 bases at J; junction bases unmatched: 9. The length of the CDR3 is 16 residues. The DNA of the CDR3 is TGTGCCAGCTCCGGGACTAGCGGGAGAAGTGGAGAGACCCAGTACTTC. It is translated as CASSGTSGRSGETQYF.

In DNA, the CDR3 is TGCAGTGCTAGAGAGTATACGGAGACCCAGTACTTC. This sequence encodes CSAREYTETQYF. The rearrangement joins TRBV20-1 to TRBJ2-7; no reliable D call. The J call may be in error: the DNA end matches TRBJ2-5 better. The germline gives CDR1 DFQATT, CDR2 SNEGSKA (reference sequence). CDR3 length: 12 amino acids.

This clonotype was seen a handful of times. The chain employs TRBV2 and TRBJ2-3; unclear D gene. The CDR3 spans 10 residues. The germline V and J ends were trimmed by 4 bases and 8 bases, with 4 bases remaining between them. The germline gives CDR1 SNHLY, CDR2 FYNNEI. CDR3 residues: CASSGGTQYF. CDR3 bases: TGTGCCAGCAGTGGTGGTACGCAGTATTTT.